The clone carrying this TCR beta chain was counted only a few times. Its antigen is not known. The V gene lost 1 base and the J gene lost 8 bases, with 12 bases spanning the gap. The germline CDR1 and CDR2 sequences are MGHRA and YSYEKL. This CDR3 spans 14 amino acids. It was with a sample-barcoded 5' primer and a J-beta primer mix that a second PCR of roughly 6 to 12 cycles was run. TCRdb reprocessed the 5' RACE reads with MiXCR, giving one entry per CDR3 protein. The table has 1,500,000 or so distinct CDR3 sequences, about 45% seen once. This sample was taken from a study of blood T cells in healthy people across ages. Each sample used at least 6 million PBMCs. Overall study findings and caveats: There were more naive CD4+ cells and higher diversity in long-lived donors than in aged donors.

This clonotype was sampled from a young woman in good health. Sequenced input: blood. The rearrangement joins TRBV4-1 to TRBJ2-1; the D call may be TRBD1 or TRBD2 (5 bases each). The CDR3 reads CASSQVGGVDEQFF. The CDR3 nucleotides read TGCGCCAGCAGCCAAGTTGGGGGTGTTGATGAGCAGTTCTTC.